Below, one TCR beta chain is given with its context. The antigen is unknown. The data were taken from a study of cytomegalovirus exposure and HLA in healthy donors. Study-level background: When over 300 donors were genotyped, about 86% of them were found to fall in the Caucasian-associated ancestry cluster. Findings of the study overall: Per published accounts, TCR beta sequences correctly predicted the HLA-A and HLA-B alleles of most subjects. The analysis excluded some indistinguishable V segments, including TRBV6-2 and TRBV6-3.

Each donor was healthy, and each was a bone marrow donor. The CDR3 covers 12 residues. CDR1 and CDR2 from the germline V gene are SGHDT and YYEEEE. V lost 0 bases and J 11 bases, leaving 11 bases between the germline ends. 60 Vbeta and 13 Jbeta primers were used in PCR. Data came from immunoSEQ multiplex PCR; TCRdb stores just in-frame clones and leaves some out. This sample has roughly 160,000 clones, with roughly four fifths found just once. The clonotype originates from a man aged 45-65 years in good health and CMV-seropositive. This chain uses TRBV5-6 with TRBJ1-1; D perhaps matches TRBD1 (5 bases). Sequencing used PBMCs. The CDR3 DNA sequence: TGTGCCAGCAGCTTGGATCAGGGCGAGGCTTTCTTT. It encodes CASSLDQGEAFF.